The T cell receptor beta chain described here comes from a study of CD8 T cells in Susac syndrome. Regarding the study as a whole: As the study acknowledged, the number of individuals in its TCR sequencing and HLA analysis was relatively small.

Points on this clonotype: The antigen is not known.

Trimming pared 1 base from V and 3 bases from J, leaving 6 bases between. CDR3 size: 13 residues. Germline loops: CDR1 GTSNPN, CDR2 SVGIG (reference sequence). With random hexamers, reverse transcription was performed on about 0.5 to 1 ug of RNA. Amplification of TCR beta CDR3 used immunoSEQ multiplex PCR across 54 Vbeta and 13 Jbeta. TCRdb redid the calling of the immunoSEQ multiplex PCR reads with MiXCR, one entry per CDR3 protein. The sample contains around 300,000 distinct CDR3 sequences, 85% of which appear only once. The authors carried out high-throughput sequencing of TCR beta. They applied it to CD8+ and CD4+ T cells obtained from blood.

This sequence was found in a human donor with multiple sclerosis. Sequenced input: CD8+ T cells from PBMCs. The chain employs TRBV30 and TRBJ1-4; D not resolved. The CDR3 region is CAWSGSPNEKLFF. The CDR3 bases are TGTGCCTGGAGTGGCAGTCCTAATGAAAAACTGTTTTTT. The whole variable domain, filled in from reference TRBV30 and TRBJ1-4, reads SQTIHQWPATLVQPVGSPLSLECTVEGTSNPNLYWYRQAAGRGLQLLFYSVGIGQISSEVPQNLSASRPQDRQFILSSKKLLLSDSGFYLCAWSGSPNEKLFFGSGTQLSVL.